This T cell receptor (beta chain) comes out of a study of identical twins. Study conclusions and caveats: Zero-insertion analyses were open to partial confounding by invariant MAIT and iNKT cells.

TCRdb called the 5' RACE reads again in MiXCR, with one record for every CDR3 protein. The top ten clones hold approximately 12% of a sample with under 450,000 distinct CDR3 sequences, approximately 17% of them seen once. This clonotype was seen a handful of times. The antigen remains undetermined. The CDR3 loop spans 12 amino acids. The V end was cut by 3 bases, the J end by 6 bases, with 6 bases between. The germline CDR1 and CDR2 sequences are SGDLS and YYNGEE. The TCR was taken from a man aged 50-60 years in good health. The chain combines TRBV9 with TRBJ2-2, with D hard to call. Sample: naive T cells sorted from blood. The CDR3 loop reads CASSARPGELFF. The CDR3 nucleotides are TGTGCCAGCAGCGCCAGGCCCGGGGAGCTGTTTTTT.